This is a list of T cell receptor beta chains from one sample in a study of early stage breast cancer tumors. Sequencing used immunoSEQ multiplex PCR; TCRdb keeps in-frame clones, though not all of them. The repertoire includes about 6,000 clones, approximately 78% of them detected once, and roughly 12% sits in the top ten. Sequenced material: normal breast tissue next to the tumor. The receptors were gathered from a person aged 70 to 79 with breast cancer. The CDR3 runs from the conserved cysteine through the conserved F or W.

>TRBV6-5|TRBJ2-1
CASTKSYNEQFF
>TRBV5-1|TRBJ1-2
CASSLGQNNPYGYTF
>TRBV9|TRBJ1-2
CASSRYGQEGIYGYTF
>TRBV27|TRBJ1-5
CASRLGGNQPQHF
>TRBV28|TRBJ2-1
CASSLGAGQGVSNEQFF
>TRBV28|TRBJ2-2
CASSSRAGANTGELFF
>TRBV7-3|TRBJ2-5
CASSTMGGETQYF
>TRBV6-5|TRBJ1-6
CASKGDNSPLHF
>TRBV15|TRBJ1-4
CATSRASGAVANEKLFF
>TRBV5-4|TRBJ2-3
CASSPGTGRRDTQYF
>TRBV6-6|TRBJ2-1
CASSGVGEQFF
>TRBV10-1|TRBJ1-4
CASSFDSDREKLFF
>TRBV6-5|TRBJ1-6
CASSYSDRAFSPLHF
>TRBV5-6|TRBJ1-2
CASATLGGRYGYTF
>TRBV20-1|TRBJ2-7
CSTGRDLEQYF
>TRBV5-1|TRBJ2-7
CASSDPTSGALEQYF
>TRBV19|TRBJ1-2
CASNNPRTGGDYGYTF
>TRBV6-6|TRBJ2-7
CASSFGGQFYEQYF
>TRBV25-1|TRBJ2-5
CASSANIETQYF
>TRBV4-1|TRBJ1-2
CASSQDWTGGYGYTF
>TRBV6-5|TRBJ1-4
CASSLNFATNEKLFF
>TRBV6-6|TRBJ1-5
CASSSGVDQPQHF
>TRBV4-3|TRBJ2-7
CASSQERGGGLPYEQYF
>TRBV29-1|TRBJ2-1
CSVENPDRESYNEQFF
>TRBV5-4|TRBJ1-1
CASSFSGVQTEAFF
>TRBV11-2|TRBJ1-5
CASSSPSRTGDNQPQHF
>TRBV5-1|TRBJ2-5
CASTQTSGRETQYF
>TRBV5-6|TRBJ1-6
CASSSGQGSTYNSPLHF
>TRBV29-1|TRBJ2-7
CSVGLGLAASYEQYF
>TRBV6-1|TRBJ1-3
CASSEAVDLSRNTIYF
>TRBV19|TRBJ1-1
CASSKGRTEAFF
>TRBV11-2|TRBJ2-5
CASSLGTSGGVYQETQYF
>TRBV6-1|TRBJ2-5
CASSHGGQETQYF
>TRBV7-9|TRBJ1-2
CASGEQGYGYGYTF
>TRBV6-6|TRBJ1-2
CASSYAAVDGYTF